The 3 T cell receptor beta chains reported below all come from one sample, sequenced in a study of OX40 agonist ivuxolimab in advanced cancers. Data came from immunoSEQ multiplex PCR; TCRdb stores just in-frame clones and leaves some out. Of tens of thousands of clones listed, more than 70% were seen once; the top ten hold 2% to 2.5%. Sequenced material: CD4+ or CD8+ T cells sorted from blood, taken in a trial of the OX40 agonist ivuxolimab. The receptor set was obtained from an adult with an advanced solid tumor such as melanoma, head and neck, liver or kidney cancer.

The V and J genes are TRBV10-3 and TRBJ1-1; D is unresolved. The V and J ends lost 6 bases and 3 bases respectively, with 8 bases between them. This CDR3 spans 12 amino acids. Looked up from germline, CDR1 is ENHRY and CDR2 is SYGVKD. DNA of the CDR3: TGTGCCATCAGGGGAAGGGACACTGAAGCTTTCTTT. Encoded protein: CAIRGRDTEAFF.

The V gene is TRBV28, the J gene TRBJ2-3, with TRBD2 matching 12 bases. The ends lost 8 bases at V and 8 bases at J; junction bases unmatched: 14. Germline V lookup: CDR1 MDHEN, CDR2 SYDVKM. This CDR3 has 16 amino acids. The CDR3 DNA is TGTGCCAGCCCCCCTAGCGGGAGGGTCGGGGGAGGTACGCAGTATTTT. Protein sequence: CASPPSGRVGGGTQYF.

The V call is TRBV5-1, the J call TRBJ1-1, with D possibly matching TRBD1 (6 bases). Germline V CDR1 and CDR2: SGHRS, YFSETQ. The V end was cut by 5 bases, the J end by 5 bases, with 16 bases between. This CDR3 has 14 amino acids. This chain's CDR3 is CASRYFAGATEAFF. The CDR3 nucleotides read TGCGCCAGCAGATATTTTGCAGGGGCGACTGAAGCTTTCTTT.